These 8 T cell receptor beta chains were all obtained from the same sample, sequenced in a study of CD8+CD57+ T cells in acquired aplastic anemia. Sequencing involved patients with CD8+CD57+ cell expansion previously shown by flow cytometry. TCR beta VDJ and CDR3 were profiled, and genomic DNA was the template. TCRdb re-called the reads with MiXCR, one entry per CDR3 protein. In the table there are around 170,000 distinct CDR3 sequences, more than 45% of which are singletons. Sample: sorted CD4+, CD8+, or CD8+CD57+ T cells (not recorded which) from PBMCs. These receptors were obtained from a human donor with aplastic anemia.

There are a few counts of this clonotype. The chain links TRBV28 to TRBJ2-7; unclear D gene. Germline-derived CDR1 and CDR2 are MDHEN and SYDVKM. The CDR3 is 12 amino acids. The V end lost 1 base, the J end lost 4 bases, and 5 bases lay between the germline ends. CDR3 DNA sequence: TGTGCCAGCAGTTTATATGTTTACGAGCAGTACTTC. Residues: CASSLYVYEQYF.

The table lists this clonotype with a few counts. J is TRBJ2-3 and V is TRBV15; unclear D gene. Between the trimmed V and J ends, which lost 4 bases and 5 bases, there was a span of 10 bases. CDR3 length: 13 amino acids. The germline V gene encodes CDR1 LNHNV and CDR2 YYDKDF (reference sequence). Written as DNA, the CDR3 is TGTGCCACCAGCACCTCTAGAGTAGATACGCAGTATTTT. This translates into CATSTSRVDTQYF.

CDR3 bases: TGTGCCATCAGTGCAGGGCGAACACATGGAAACACCATATATTTT. Protein sequence: CAISAGRTHGNTIYF. The chain recombines TRBV10-3 with TRBJ1-3; possibly TRBD1 for D (5 bases). This CDR3 contains 15 residues. V shed 4 bases and J shed 3 bases, with 13 bases lying between them. Germline V gene sequence: CDR1 ENHRY, CDR2 SYGVKD.

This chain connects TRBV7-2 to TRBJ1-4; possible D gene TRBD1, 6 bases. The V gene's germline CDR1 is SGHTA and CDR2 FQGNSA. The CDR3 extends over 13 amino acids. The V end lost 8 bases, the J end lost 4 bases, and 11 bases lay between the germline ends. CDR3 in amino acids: CASRDIDNEKLFF. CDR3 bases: TGTGCCAGCCGGGACATCGATAATGAAAAACTGTTTTTT.

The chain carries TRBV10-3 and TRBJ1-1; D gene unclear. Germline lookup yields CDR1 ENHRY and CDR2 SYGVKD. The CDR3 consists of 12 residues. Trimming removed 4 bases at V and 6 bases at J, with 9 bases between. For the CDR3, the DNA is TGTGCCATCAGTGGCCAATGGCCTGAAGCTTTCTTT. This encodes CAISGQWPEAFF.

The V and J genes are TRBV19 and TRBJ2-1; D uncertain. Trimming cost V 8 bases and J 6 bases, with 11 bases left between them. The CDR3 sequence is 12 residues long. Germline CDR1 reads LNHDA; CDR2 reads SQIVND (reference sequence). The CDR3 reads CASLSGINEQFF. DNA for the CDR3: TGTGCCAGTTTATCGGGCATCAATGAGCAGTTCTTC.

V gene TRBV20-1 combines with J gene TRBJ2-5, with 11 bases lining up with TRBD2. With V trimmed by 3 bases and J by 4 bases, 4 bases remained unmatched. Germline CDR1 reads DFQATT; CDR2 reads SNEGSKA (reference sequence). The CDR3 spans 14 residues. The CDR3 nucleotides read TGCAGTGCTAGCCGACTAGCGGGAATAGAGACCCAGTACTTC. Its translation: CSASRLAGIETQYF.

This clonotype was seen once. CDR3 sequence: CASRASGSGYEQYF. The CDR3 DNA reads as TGTGCCAGCAGAGCCAGCGGGAGCGGGTACGAGCAGTACTTC. This chain joins TRBV7-6 and TRBJ2-7; 8 bases match TRBD2. Germline values: CDR1 SGHVS, CDR2 FNYEAQ. The CDR3 loop spans 14 amino acids. With V trimmed by 6 bases and J by 4 bases, 8 bases remained unmatched. The variable domain in full, with the rest retrieved from reference TRBV7-6 and TRBJ2-7, is GAGVSQSPRYKVTKRGQDVALRCDPISGHVSLYWYRQALGQGPEFLTYFNYEAQQDKSGLPNDRFSAERPEGSISTLTIQRTEQRDSAMYRCASRASGSGYEQYFGPGTRLTVT.